This T cell receptor (beta chain) was captured by sequencing in a study of molecular identifiers for immune sequencing clone quantification. Previously reported methods and listed TCR primers produced the bulk TCR libraries. TCRdb used MiXCR to reprocess the PCR reads, holding one entry per CDR3 protein. The table shows about 510,000 distinct CDR3 sequences, with about a fifth occurring only once. Whole-study findings and limits: In naive cells, clones above 20 RNA copies held under 1% of molecules, whereas in effector cells they held over 98%.

On this clonotype: Its antigen remains unidentified.

Germline values: CDR1 SGDLS, CDR2 YYNGEE. Trimming cost V 3 bases and J 0 bases, with 13 bases left between them. The CDR3 length is 15 residues. A CD8+CD4-CCR7+CD45RA+ gate was used to sort naive CD8 T cells. The TCR was taken from a human donor in good health. Some libraries in this study had Jurkat cell RNA spiked in. Sequenced: naive CD8+ T cells from blood, with Jurkat cell RNA spiked in. Noted subset: FACS-sorted CD8+CD4-CCR7+CD45RA+ naive T cells. V is TRBV9 and J is TRBJ2-7; a possible D gene is TRBD2 (5 bases). DNA for the CDR3: TGTGCCAGCAGCGAGGGAGCCTTACCCTCCTACGAGCAGTACTTC. Its protein is CASSEGALPSYEQYF. Based on the CDR3 plus reference TRBV9 and TRBJ2-7, the full variable domain is DSGVTQTPKHLITATGQRVTLRCSPRSGDLSVYWYQQSLDQGLQFLIQYYNGEERAKGNILERFSAQQFPDLHSELNLSSLELGDSALYFCASSEGALPSYEQYFGPGTRLTVT.